A selection of T cell receptor beta chains follows, all from one sample in a study of molecular identifiers for immune sequencing clone quantification. TCRdb reanalysed the PCR reads using MiXCR and keeps one entry per CDR3 protein. The sample yields approximately 670,000 distinct CDR3 sequences, around 20% seen once. The material sequenced was naive CD8+ T cells from blood, with Jurkat cell RNA spiked in. These receptors were collected from a human donor in good health. Some libraries in this study had Jurkat cell RNA spiked in. Each CDR3 is given with its conserved first and last residue. D genes are given only for firm matches. Clone size appears in some rows only: once, few, many, or a class for an expanded clone.

v_gene: TRBV9
abundance: NA
d_gene: NA
j_gene: TRBJ2-2
CDR3aa: CASSVLLEDTGELFF
CDR3nt: TGTGCCAGCAGCGTACTGTTAGAGGACACCGGGGAGCTGTTTTTT

v_gene: TRBV14
abundance: many
d_gene: NA
j_gene: TRBJ2-5
CDR3aa: CASSPGTRSVETQYF
CDR3nt: TGTGCCAGCAGCCCCGGGACACGCTCCGTGGAGACCCAGTACTTC

v_gene: TRBV7-9
abundance: NA
d_gene: NA
j_gene: TRBJ2-6
CDR3aa: CASSFSGQSASSGANVLTF
CDR3nt: TGTGCCAGCAGCTTTTCGGGACAATCTGCTTCCTCTGGGGCCAACGTCCTGACTTTC

v_gene: TRBV7-6
abundance: NA
d_gene: NA
j_gene: TRBJ1-3
CDR3aa: CASSLESEQTHGGNTIYF
CDR3nt: TGTGCCAGCAGCTTAGAGAGTGAGCAGACTCACGGTGGAAACACCATATATTTT

v_gene: TRBV12-3/TRBV12-4
abundance: few
d_gene: TRBD2
j_gene: TRBJ2-3
CDR3aa: CASSPRTSGGDDTQYF
CDR3nt: TGTGCCAGCAGTCCGCGGACTAGCGGGGGGGATGATACGCAGTATTTT

v_gene: TRBV28
abundance: many
d_gene: TRBD2
j_gene: TRBJ2-5
CDR3aa: CASSPRTSGSLRETQYF
CDR3nt: TGTGCCAGCAGTCCCAGGACTAGCGGGAGTCTGAGAGAGACCCAGTACTTC

v_gene: TRBV14
abundance: many
d_gene: NA
j_gene: TRBJ1-2
CDR3aa: CASSQDGPASLYGYTF
CDR3nt: TGTGCCAGCAGCCAAGATGGGCCAGCAAGTCTTTATGGCTACACCTTC

v_gene: TRBV15
abundance: many
d_gene: NA
j_gene: TRBJ1-5
CDR3aa: CATSRDRDSNQPQHF
CDR3nt: TGTGCCACCAGCAGAGATAGGGATAGCAATCAGCCCCAGCATTTT

v_gene: TRBV6-2/TRBV6-3
abundance: NA
d_gene: NA
j_gene: TRBJ2-5
CDR3aa: CASSYSSGLKETQYF
CDR3nt: TGTGCCAGCAGTTACAGTTCGGGACTGAAAGAGACCCAGTACTTC

v_gene: TRBV2
abundance: many
d_gene: NA
j_gene: TRBJ2-3
CDR3aa: CASKTDTQYF
CDR3nt: TGTGCCAGCAAAACAGATACGCAGTATTTT

v_gene: TRBV9
abundance: NA
d_gene: NA
j_gene: TRBJ2-5
CDR3aa: CASSPGLGVGIQETQYF
CDR3nt: TGTGCCAGCAGCCCGGGGCTGGGGGTAGGGATCCAAGAGACCCAGTACTTC

v_gene: TRBV5-1
abundance: many
d_gene: NA
j_gene: TRBJ2-5
CDR3aa: CASSLGVQETQYF
CDR3nt: TGCGCCAGCAGCTTGGGGGTTCAAGAGACCCAGTACTTC

v_gene: TRBV9
abundance: NA
d_gene: TRBD1
j_gene: TRBJ2-7
CDR3aa: CASSVVAGGTYEQYF
CDR3nt: TGTGCCAGCAGCGTAGTGGCAGGGGGAACCTACGAGCAGTACTTC

v_gene: TRBV5-1
abundance: many
d_gene: NA
j_gene: TRBJ2-7
CDR3aa: CASSLLFGHSYEQYF
CDR3nt: TGCGCCAGCAGCTTGTTATTCGGACACTCCTACGAGCAGTACTTC

v_gene: TRBV7-9
abundance: NA
d_gene: NA
j_gene: TRBJ2-5
CDR3aa: CASSSGQLQEAQYF
CDR3nt: TGTGCCAGCAGCTCAGGACAACTTCAAGAGGCCCAGTACTTC

v_gene: TRBV12-3/TRBV12-4
abundance: few
d_gene: NA
j_gene: TRBJ1-5
CDR3aa: CASSYSGGGRSGPQPQHF
CDR3nt: TGTGCCAGCAGTTATTCGGGGGGCGGCAGGTCCGGCCCTCAGCCCCAGCATTTT

v_gene: TRBV19
abundance: many
d_gene: TRBD2
j_gene: TRBJ2-5
CDR3aa: CASSTASGLAEETQYF
CDR3nt: TGTGCCAGTAGTACCGCCTCGGGACTAGCGGAAGAGACCCAGTACTTC

v_gene: TRBV9
abundance: many
d_gene: NA
j_gene: TRBJ2-4
CDR3aa: CASSVEGKLAKNIQYF
CDR3nt: TGTGCCAGCAGCGTAGAAGGGAAGCTAGCCAAAAACATTCAGTACTTC

v_gene: TRBV9
abundance: many
d_gene: NA
j_gene: TRBJ1-1
CDR3aa: CASSLTPSTEAFF
CDR3nt: TGTGCCAGCAGCCTGACACCGAGCACTGAAGCTTTCTTT

v_gene: TRBV7-9
abundance: few
d_gene: NA
j_gene: TRBJ1-6
CDR3aa: CASSADGLLALHF
CDR3nt: TGTGCCAGCAGCGCGGACGGGCTTTTGGCCCTCCACTTT

v_gene: TRBV4-3
abundance: many
d_gene: NA
j_gene: TRBJ2-3
CDR3aa: CASSLSGSSDTQYF
CDR3nt: TGCGCCAGCAGCCTCTCCGGGAGCTCAGATACGCAGTATTTT

v_gene: TRBV29-1
abundance: many
d_gene: NA
j_gene: TRBJ1-1
CDR3aa: CSVAPRYGTEAFF
CDR3nt: TGCAGCGTGGCTCCCCGGTATGGCACTGAAGCTTTCTTT

v_gene: TRBV12-3/TRBV12-4
abundance: NA
d_gene: TRBD1
j_gene: TRBJ2-7
CDR3aa: CASSSTGVYHEQYF
CDR3nt: TGTGCCAGCAGTTCGACAGGGGTGTACCACGAGCAGTACTTC

v_gene: TRBV7-9
abundance: many
d_gene: TRBD2
j_gene: TRBJ2-1
CDR3aa: CASSLRASGGVGNEQFF
CDR3nt: TGTGCCAGCAGCTTACGGGCTAGCGGGGGGGTAGGAAATGAGCAGTTCTTC

v_gene: TRBV5-4
abundance: many
d_gene: TRBD1
j_gene: TRBJ2-3
CDR3aa: CASSWWDSRSDTQYF
CDR3nt: TGTGCCAGCAGCTGGTGGGACAGCAGATCAGATACGCAGTATTTT